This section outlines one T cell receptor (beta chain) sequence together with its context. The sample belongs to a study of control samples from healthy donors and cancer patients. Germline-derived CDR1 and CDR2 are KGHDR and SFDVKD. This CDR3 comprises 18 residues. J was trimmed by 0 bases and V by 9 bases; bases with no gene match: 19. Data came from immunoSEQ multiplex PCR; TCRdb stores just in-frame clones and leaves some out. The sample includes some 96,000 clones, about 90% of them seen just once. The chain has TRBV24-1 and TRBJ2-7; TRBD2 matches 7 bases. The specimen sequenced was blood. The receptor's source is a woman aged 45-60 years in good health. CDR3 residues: CATLVLDVGLGSSYEQYV. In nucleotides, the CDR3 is TGTGCCACCCTTGTTCTTGATGTTGGACTAGGGAGCTCCTACGAGCAGTACGTC.